This is a list of T cell receptor beta chains from one sample in a study of human thymus T cells. Here immunoSEQ multiplex PCR was the method, and the copy in TCRdb shows in-frame clones only, minus some. The profile shows tens of thousands of clones, roughly 94% of them singletons. What was sequenced was blood. The receptors stem from a boy younger than two with a congenital heart defect but otherwise immunologically healthy. CDR3s include the opening cysteine and the closing phenylalanine or tryptophan. The D gene is left open where the match is weak. Clone size is not always given. Where it is, it says once, few, many or a class for expanded clones.

CDR3 length,clone size,V gene,D gene,J gene,CDR3 DNA,CDR3 protein
15,.,TRBV5-1,.,TRBJ1-3,TGCGCCAGCAGCTTGGAGGCGAACTCTGGAAACACCATATATTTT,CASSLEANSGNTIYF
11,.,TRBV6-1,.,TRBJ1-2,TGTGCCAGCAGTGAAGGCTATGGCTACACCTTC,CASSEGYGYTF
14,.,TRBV30,.,TRBJ2-7,TGTGCCTGGAGTGTAGTACAGGGAAGCAACGAGCAGTACTTC,CAWSVVQGSNEQYF
13,.,TRBV2,.,TRBJ2-2,TGTGCCAGCAGTGCGGAGGGGTCCGGGGAGCTGTTTTTT,CASSAEGSGELFF
13,.,TRBV7-9,.,TRBJ2-6,TGTGCCAGCAGCTCCTCTGGGGCCAACGTCCTGACTTTC,CASSSSGANVLTF
14,.,TRBV28,TRBD2,TRBJ2-7,TGTGCCAGCAGTGGTCTAGCGGGAGCCTACGAGCAGTACTTC,CASSGLAGAYEQYF
16,once,TRBV5-8,.,TRBJ2-3,TGTGCCAGCAGCTTCGGGGCGGATGGGGTCACAGATACGCAGTATTTT,CASSFGADGVTDTQYF
13,.,TRBV5-1,.,TRBJ2-7,TGCGCCAGCAGCTTGGAGGGAACCTACGAGCAGTACTTC,CASSLEGTYEQYF
14,.,TRBV4-1,.,TRBJ2-1,TGCGCCAGCAGCCCTATTGGTCTACGGAATGAGCAGTTCTTC,CASSPIGLRNEQFF
14,.,TRBV18,.,TRBJ2-7,TGTGCCAGCTCACCCCCGGGACCCTCCTACGAGCAGTACTTC,CASSPPGPSYEQYF
17,.,TRBV7-6,.,TRBJ2-2,TGTGCCACCCGGGGCCTCACTTTCGGGGCAGGCACCGGGGAGCTGTTTTTT,CATRGLTFGAGTGELFF
18,once,TRBV5-1,TRBD1,TRBJ2-3,TGCGCCAGCAGCCGAAAGACAGGGGGCGGTTGGCCCACAGATACGCAGTATTTT,CASSRKTGGGWPTDTQYF
14,.,TRBV7-9,.,TRBJ1-1,TGTGCCAGCAGCTTTTACGGACCGGCCACTGAAGCTTTCTTT,CASSFYGPATEAFF
13,.,TRBV6-6,.,TRBJ2-1,TGTGCCAGCAGACCAGATACCTACAATGAGCAGTTCTTC,CASRPDTYNEQFF
14,.,TRBV30,.,TRBJ1-2,TGTGCCTGGAGTCCAGGGAGTGGGGGCTATGGCTACACCTTC,CAWSPGSGGYGYTF
15,.,TRBV6-6,TRBD1,TRBJ1-1,TGTGCCAGCAGTTTTGGGACAGGGGTGAACACTGAAGCTTTCTTT,CASSFGTGVNTEAFF
15,.,TRBV18,TRBD1,TRBJ1-1,TGTGCCAGCTCACCCCTTGGACAGGGCGGCACTGAAGCTTTCTTT,CASSPLGQGGTEAFF
16,.,TRBV5-1,TRBD2,TRBJ2-5,TGCGCCAGCAGCTTGGATCCAGCGGGAAATGAAGAGACCCAGTACTTC,CASSLDPAGNEETQYF
14,.,TRBV19,TRBD1,TRBJ1-2,TGTGCCAGTACCCTCCGGGACAGGGAATATGGCTACACCTTC,CASTLRDREYGYTF
13,once,TRBV5-6,.,TRBJ2-3,TGTGCCAGCAGCTTGGCAAGTACAGATACGCAGTATTTT,CASSLASTDTQYF
19,.,TRBV18,TRBD2,TRBJ2-7,TGTGCCAGCTCACCAGTGGCGACTAGCGGGGGGCTGATCTCCTACGAGCAGTACTTC,CASSPVATSGGLISYEQYF
13,.,TRBV27,TRBD1,TRBJ2-7,TGTGCCAGCCGGACAGGGCCCTCCTACGAGCAGTACTTC,CASRTGPSYEQYF
14,.,TRBV7-6,TRBD1,TRBJ1-1,TGTGCCAGCAGCTTAGGAGGGGGCAACACTGAAGCTTTCTTT,CASSLGGGNTEAFF
16,.,TRBV9,TRBD2,TRBJ2-1,TGTGCCAGCAGCGTAGTAGTTAGCGGGGGCCTCGATGAGCAGTTCTTC,CASSVVVSGGLDEQFF
14,.,TRBV9,TRBD2,TRBJ2-3,TGTGCCAGCAGCGTCCTCGGGGGGGCAGATACGCAGTATTTT,CASSVLGGADTQYF
17,once,TRBV2,.,TRBJ2-5,TGTGCCAGCAGTGAAGCGCAAGGCGGGACTTCGAAAGAGACCCAGTACTTC,CASSEAQGGTSKETQYF
15,.,TRBV5-1,TRBD2,TRBJ2-1,TGCGCCAGCAGCTTGCGGAGGACTAGCGTCGATGAGCAGTTCTTC,CASSLRRTSVDEQFF
15,.,TRBV18,TRBD2,TRBJ2-7,TGTGCCAGCTCACCCGGACTAGCGGGACGAGTGGAGCAGTACTTC,CASSPGLAGRVEQYF
14,.,TRBV23-1,.,TRBJ1-1,TGCGCCAGCAGTCAATCGGGACAGAACACTGAAGCTTTCTTT,CASSQSGQNTEAFF
16,.,TRBV5-5,TRBD2,TRBJ2-3,TGTGCCAGCAGCTCCACCCGGGAGGTCCTTCCAGATACGCAGTATTTT,CASSSTREVLPDTQYF
19,.,TRBV30,TRBD2,TRBJ2-4,TGTGCCTGGTCCCGACTAGCGGGGGGCCTCTCCCTAGCCAAAAACATTCAGTACTTC,CAWSRLAGGLSLAKNIQYF
15,.,TRBV2,.,TRBJ2-6,TGTGCCAGCAGTGAACGGGGCTCTGGGGCCAACGTCCTGACTTTC,CASSERGSGANVLTF
14,.,TRBV6-6,.,TRBJ2-5,TGTGCCAGCAGTTACGCCAGGGTGAGAGAGACCCAGTACTTC,CASSYARVRETQYF
17,.,TRBV18,TRBD2,TRBJ2-7,TGTGCCAGCTCACAAGGACTAGCGGCCTCAGGGTCCTACGAGCAGTACTTC,CASSQGLAASGSYEQYF
14,.,TRBV4-2,.,TRBJ2-3,TGTGCCAGCAGCCAGTATACTAGCACAGATACGCAGTATTTT,CASSQYTSTDTQYF
13,.,TRBV27,TRBD1,TRBJ1-1,TGTGCCAGCAGTTGGACAGGGAACACTGAAGCTTTCTTT,CASSWTGNTEAFF
16,.,TRBV6-6,TRBD1,TRBJ2-1,TGTGCCAGCAGTCCCGAGGGACAGGGCTCTACCAATGAGCAGTTCTTC,CASSPEGQGSTNEQFF
14,.,TRBV19,.,TRBJ2-7,TGTGCCAGTAGTATGGGCCCTAGGGGCTACGAGCAGTACTTC,CASSMGPRGYEQYF
15,.,TRBV4-3,TRBD2,TRBJ2-3,TGCGCCAGCAGCCGAGCTAGCGGGCTCACAGATACGCAGTATTTT,CASSRASGLTDTQYF
15,.,TRBV11-2,.,TRBJ2-5,TGTGCCAGCAGCTCCGGTCGGCGGATCCAAGAGACCCAGTACTTC,CASSSGRRIQETQYF
13,.,TRBV7-9,TRBD2,TRBJ2-3,TGTGCCAGCAGCCCTGATAACTGGGACTATATTCTTTTT,CASSPDNWDYILF
16,once,TRBV5-6,.,TRBJ1-2,TGTGCCAGCAGCTGGGAGCAGGACTTAAGGAACTATGGCTACACCTTC,CASSWEQDLRNYGYTF
15,once,TRBV6-6,.,TRBJ2-5,TGTGCCAGCAGTTACTCGCCAGGGAGAGGAGAGACCCAGTACTTC,CASSYSPGRGETQYF
19,.,TRBV5-5,TRBD2,TRBJ2-5,TGTGCCAGCAGCCTCCTGGCACCTCTAGCGGGGGCTACCAAAGAGACCCAGTACTTC,CASSLLAPLAGATKETQYF
17,.,TRBV5-1,.,TRBJ1-6,TGCGCCAGCAGCTTTTTCAACAGCTGGGGGGGTAATTCACCCCTCCACTTT,CASSFFNSWGGNSPLHF
14,.,TRBV5-5,.,TRBJ2-7,TGTGCCAGCAGCCCCTCAGGGGGGACCTACGAGCAGTACTTC,CASSPSGGTYEQYF
11,once,TRBV20-1,.,TRBJ2-7,TGCAGTGCTAGAGATCAGCACGAGCAGTACTTC,CSARDQHEQYF
15,.,TRBV7-9,.,TRBJ2-5,TGTGCCAGCAGCCAAAGGGCTTCCAGGGAAGAGACCCAGTACTTC,CASSQRASREETQYF
15,.,TRBV19,.,TRBJ2-1,TGTGCCAGTAGTGTCGGGGCGAACTCCTACAATGAGCAGTTCTTC,CASSVGANSYNEQFF
18,.,TRBV19,TRBD1,TRBJ1-5,TGTGCCAGTTACTTGGGGACAGATGCCGGCATTAGCAATCAGCCCCAGCATTTT,CASYLGTDAGISNQPQHF
15,.,TRBV6-5,TRBD1,TRBJ2-1,TGTGCCAGCAGCCGGACAGGGGGACCGTACAATGAGCAGTTCTTC,CASSRTGGPYNEQFF
13,.,TRBV18,.,TRBJ1-4,TGTGCCAGCTCACCGGGGATAGATGAAAAACTGTTTTTT,CASSPGIDEKLFF
13,.,TRBV6-1,.,TRBJ1-5,TGTGCCAGCAGGAGGATTGGAGAACAGCCCCAGCATTTT,CASRRIGEQPQHF
13,.,TRBV7-2,TRBD1,TRBJ2-7,TGTGCCAGCAGCCGACCACCAGGGGGTGAGCAGTACTTC,CASSRPPGGEQYF
13,.,TRBV13,.,TRBJ2-7,TGTGCCAGCAGCTTAGTATTTGGCTACGAGCAGTACTTC,CASSLVFGYEQYF